One sample yielded the 23 T cell receptor beta chains listed below, sequenced in a study of blood T cell repertoires in COVID-19. Profiling relied on immunoSEQ multiplex PCR, and the TCRdb table lists in-frame clones only, not all of them. The sample lists roughly 190,000 clones; approximately 84% were seen once. Sequences were obtained from PBMCs or T cells enriched from blood (not recorded which). Receptor source: a woman in her 30s who had recovered from COVID-19.

The CDR3 DNA reads as TGTGCCAGCAGCGCGACAGGGAATAATCAGCCCCAGCATTTT. The encoded protein is CASSATGNNQPQHF. V and J are TRBV9 and TRBJ1-5; 7 nucleotides match TRBD1. The V gene end was trimmed by 3 bases and the J gene end by 4 bases; junction bases not matched to a gene: 4. This CDR3 region has 14 residues. Germline assignment: CDR1 SGDLS and CDR2 YYNGEE.

The chain uses TRBV28 and TRBJ1-2; D might be TRBD1 (6 bases). The CDR3 is made up of 13 amino acids. Germline V gene sequence: CDR1 MDHEN, CDR2 SYDVKM. V lost 2 bases to trimming and J lost 4 bases, with 8 bases between them. CDR3 sequence: CASSLGRGYGYTF. CDR3 bases: TGTGCCAGCAGTTTAGGCAGGGGCTATGGCTACACCTTC.

The gene calls are TRBV30 and TRBJ1-3; D is undetermined. Germline V gives CDR1 GTSNPN, CDR2 SVGIG (reference sequence). The length of the CDR3 is 16 residues. Between the trimmed V and J ends, which lost 0 bases and 1 base, there was a span of 13 bases. The CDR3 region is CAWSVLMGGSGNTIYF. DNA for the CDR3: TGTGCCTGGAGTGTACTGATGGGAGGTTCTGGAAACACCATATATTTT.

This clone has more than one count but fewer than ten. The chain carries TRBV23-1 and TRBJ1-6, with 7 bases matching TRBD1. TRBV23-1 is recorded as an ORF, its role being uncertain. The V segment lost 3 bases and the J segment 3 bases; nucleotides outside the gene matches: 11. The CDR3 length is 18 residues. CDR3 residues: CASSHLRDRYFYNSPLHF. The DNA of the CDR3 is TGCGCCAGCAGTCACTTGAGGGACAGATACTTCTATAATTCACCCCTCCACTTT.

The chain carries TRBV4-2 and TRBJ2-5, with D possibly being TRBD1 (6 bases). V lost 5 bases and J lost 4, with 17 bases in between. Germline V gives CDR1 LGHNA, CDR2 YNFKEQ. The CDR3 has 15 residues. The CDR3 nucleotides are TGTGCCAGCAGCGTGACAGGTTCCTCGTTAGAGACCCAGTACTTC. Its protein product is CASSVTGSSLETQYF.

The chain carries TRBV28 and TRBJ2-3; 7 bases agree with TRBD1. Losses at the gene ends were 4 bases for V and 0 bases for J; bases not matched to a gene: 7. Germline assignment: CDR1 MDHEN and CDR2 SYDVKM. This CDR3 contains 16 residues. CDR3 amino acids: CASSSSGQPSTDTQYF. CDR3 nucleotide sequence: TGTGCCAGCAGTTCGTCGGGACAGCCTAGCACAGATACGCAGTATTTT.

In nucleotides, the CDR3 is TGTGCCAGCAGCTTAAAAGAGCGCGGTGAGCAGTTCTTC. As protein: CASSLKERGEQFF. This chain connects TRBV7-3 to TRBJ2-1; D remains unclear. There are 13 residues in the CDR3. V was shortened by 1 base and J by 9 bases, with 10 bases between the two germline ends. The germline V gene has CDR1 SGHTA and CDR2 FQGTGA.

The chain's CDR3 is CASSQTSGSSETQYF. The CDR3 DNA reads TGTGCCAGCAGCCAAACTAGCGGGAGTTCAGAGACCCAGTACTTC. This chain links TRBV7-2 with TRBJ2-5, with TRBD2 matching 11 bases. Germline trimming cut 5 bases from V and 4 bases from J; bases unmatched to any gene: 6. Germline lookup yields CDR1 SGHTA and CDR2 FQGNSA. The CDR3 has 15 amino acids.

The chain joins TRBV13 to TRBJ2-5; D is unresolved. V was trimmed by 5 bases and J by 1 base, leaving 11 bases between them. The V gene's germline CDR1 is PRHDT and CDR2 FYEKMQ (reference sequence). This CDR3 contains 14 residues. The CDR3 loop reads CASSPLRGQETQYF. Here the CDR3 DNA reads TGTGCCAGCAGCCCCCTCAGAGGCCAAGAGACCCAGTACTTC.

The gene calls are TRBV18 and TRBJ2-7; 9 positions match TRBD1. The germline CDR1 and CDR2 sequences are KGHSH and LQKENI. The CDR3 has 15 amino acids. V was clipped by 3 bases and J by 3 bases; unmatched bases: 6. The chain's CDR3 is CASSPTGGSYYEQYF. CDR3 in DNA: TGTGCCAGCTCACCCACAGGGGGCAGTTACTACGAGCAGTACTTC.

The chain links TRBV10-2 to TRBJ1-6, with D possibly TRBD1 on 5 matching bases. CDR1 is WSHSY, CDR2 SAAADI, per germline. Between the trimmed V and J ends, which lost 2 bases and 8 bases, there was a span of 13 bases. The CDR3 is made up of 15 amino acids. CDR3 bases: TGCGCCAGCAGTGAGGAGGCCTCAGGGTATTCACCCCTCCACTTT. It encodes CASSEEASGYSPLHF.

This chain uses TRBV5-3 with TRBJ2-3, with 11 bases matching TRBD2. TRBV5-3 falls under the ORF class, with uncertain function. The J segment lost 3 bases and the V segment lost 4 bases, leaving 7 bases of the junction unmatched. The CDR3 covers 16 residues. This chain's CDR3 is CARSLSSGRCTDTQYF. In DNA form, the CDR3 reads TGTGCCAGAAGCCTATCTAGCGGGAGGTGTACAGATACGCAGTATTTT.

This sequence joins TRBV29-1 and TRBJ1-4; TRBD1 is a possible D gene (6 bases). The V gene's germline CDR1 is SQVTM and CDR2 ANQGSEA. Between the trimmed V and J ends, which lost 7 bases and 8 bases, there was a span of 23 bases. This CDR3 comprises 15 residues. The CDR3 spells CSAVENKQGREKLFF. The CDR3 nucleotides read TGCAGCGCCGTAGAGAATAAACAGGGTAGGGAAAAACTGTTTTTT.

The rearrangement joins TRBV3-1 (or the pseudogene TRBV3-2) to TRBJ2-7; D gene unclear. Trimming shortened V by 1 base and J by 0 bases, and 10 bases separated the two germline ends. Germline loops: CDR1 LGHDT, CDR2 YNNKEL (reference sequence). The CDR3 loop spans 15 amino acids. In DNA, the CDR3 is TGTGCCAGCAGCCAAGGACCGGGTCTCTCCTACGAGCAGTACTTC. It is translated as CASSQGPGLSYEQYF.

The sample holds one count of this clone. The rearrangement uses TRBV28 and TRBJ1-1, with D tentatively TRBD1 (5 bases). CDR1 is MDHEN, CDR2 SYDVKM, per germline. The CDR3 loop spans 13 amino acids. The V and J ends lost 7 bases and 10 bases respectively, with 19 bases between them. The DNA for the CDR3 is TGTGCCAGCACCATACCCCAGGGCTTCGGAGCTTTCTTT. It encodes CASTIPQGFGAFF.

The chain couples TRBV7-9 to TRBJ2-2; D may be TRBD2 (6 bases). In germline, CDR1 is SEHNR, CDR2 FQNEAQ (reference sequence). This CDR3 is built from 13 residues. V lost 5 bases, J lost 6 bases, and 10 bases lay in between. CDR3 sequence: CASSRSGAGELFF. Written as DNA, the CDR3 is TGTGCCAGCAGCAGGTCGGGAGCCGGGGAGCTGTTTTTT.

In DNA form, the CDR3 reads TGTGCCAGCACCAAGTCGGGTATAGATGAGCAGTTCTTC. It is translated as CASTKSGIDEQFF. The chain is built from TRBV2 and TRBJ2-1; D uncertain. The CDR3 has 13 residues. V was trimmed by 7 bases and J by 8 bases, leaving 15 bases between them. The V gene's germline CDR1 is SNHLY and CDR2 FYNNEI.

V and J are TRBV6-5 and TRBJ1-2; 7 positions match TRBD1. Trimming cost V 6 bases and J 2 bases; bases outside gene matches: 6. Germline CDR1 MNHEY, CDR2 SVGAGI. The CDR3 spans 14 residues. The CDR3 DNA reads TGTGCCAGCAGAGTAAGGGGACAGAACTATGGCTACACCTTC. Amino acids: CASRVRGQNYGYTF.

V and J are TRBV28 and TRBJ2-3; tentatively, D is TRBD2 (7 bases). Germline CDR1 is MDHEN and CDR2 is SYDVKM. The ends were cut back, 5 bases at V and 3 bases at J, with 18 bases in the middle. This CDR3 has 16 amino acids. The CDR3 loop is CASSLGGAGSTDTQYF. DNA for the CDR3: TGTGCCAGCAGTCTGGGGGGGGCTGGAAGTACAGATACGCAGTATTTT. The complete variable domain, with remaining parts taken from reference TRBV28 and TRBJ2-3, reads DVKVTQSSRYLVKRTGEKVFLECVQDMDHENMFWYRQDPGLGLRLIYFSYDVKMKEKGDIPEGYSVSREKKERFSLILESASTNQTSMYLCASSLGGAGSTDTQYFGPGTRLTVL.

This chain uses TRBV7-6 with TRBJ1-4; 8 bases line up with TRBD1. The CDR3 length is 15 residues. CDR1 is SGHVS, CDR2 FNYEAQ, per germline. V lost 4 bases, J lost 2 bases, and 3 bases stayed unmatched. This chain's CDR3 is CASSSRTGTNEKLFF. CDR3 nucleotides: TGTGCCAGCAGCTCCCGGACAGGGACTAATGAAAAACTGTTTTTT.

The J gene is TRBJ2-5, the V gene TRBV6-2 or TRBV6-3; D possibly corresponds to TRBD2 (5 bases). Looked up from germline, CDR1 is MNHEY and CDR2 is SVGEGT. CDR3 size: 16 residues. V lost 2 bases and J lost 4, with 17 bases in between. The DNA of the CDR3 is TGTGCCAGCAGTTACCCCCGGGATACACTCAGAGAGACCCAGTACTTC. Its translation: CASSYPRDTLRETQYF.

The chain couples TRBV11-2 to TRBJ2-7, with TRBD2 matching 7 bases. The trim removed 0 bases at V and 3 bases at J, leaving 2 bases unmatched. Per germline, CDR1 SGHAT and CDR2 FQNNGV. The CDR3 has 14 amino acids. The CDR3 here is CASSLDWEGYEQYF. CDR3 bases: TGTGCCAGCAGCTTAGATTGGGAGGGCTACGAGCAGTACTTC.

This chain joins TRBV19 and TRBJ2-2, with TRBD1 matching over 7 bases. Germline assignment: CDR1 LNHDA and CDR2 SQIVND (reference sequence). The CDR3 sequence is 15 residues long. J was trimmed by 4 bases and V by 7 bases; bases with no gene match: 9. The DNA for the CDR3 is TGTGCCAGTACCCCGACAGGGATCGGCACCGGGGAGCTGTTTTTT. Translated, it gives CASTPTGIGTGELFF.